Listed below are T cell receptor beta chains from one sample, sequenced in a study of control samples from healthy donors and cancer patients. Sequenced by immunoSEQ multiplex PCR; TCRdb stores in-frame clones only, minus some. Of 100,000 or so clones in the sample, roughly four fifths are singletons; the top ten hold about 12%. Sequencing was carried out using blood. These receptors were collected from a woman in her 50s in good health. Both conserved end residues are part of each CDR3. Each record gives: V gene, J gene, D gene, clone size, CDR3 DNA, CDR3 protein. The D gene is left open where the match is weak. Clone size appears in some rows only: once, few, many, or a class for an expanded clone.

TRBV5-6	TRBJ2-3	NA	NA	TGTGCCAGCAGCGAGACTGGAAGAGGTACAGATACGCAGTATTTT	CASSETGRGTDTQYF
TRBV28	TRBJ1-2	NA	NA	TGTGCCAGCAGTTTGAGCGGGGGGAACTATGGCTACACCTTC	CASSLSGGNYGYTF
TRBV27	TRBJ1-1	NA	NA	TGTGCCAGCAGTTTATCCGGGGGCGACATGAACACTGAAGCTTTCTTT	CASSLSGGDMNTEAFF
TRBV3-1/TRBV3-2	TRBJ1-2	TRBD1	NA	TGTGCCAGCAGCCAACAAATAGGTCGACAGGGGCGCCCCTATGGCTACACCTTC	CASSQQIGRQGRPYGYTF
TRBV5-4	TRBJ2-1	NA	NA	TGTGCCAGCAGCATAGACGGGCGGTCTTCCTACAATGAGCAGTTCTTC	CASSIDGRSSYNEQFF
TRBV4-2	TRBJ2-3	NA	NA	TGTGCCAGCAGCCCGACCAGGGTTGCCACAGATACGCAGTATTTT	CASSPTRVATDTQYF
TRBV28	TRBJ1-5	NA	NA	TGTGCCAGCAGTTTATACAGGAGGGTTGGCAATCAGCCCCAGCATTTT	CASSLYRRVGNQPQHF
TRBV19	TRBJ2-5	NA	NA	TGTGCCAGTAGTATGGGGAGGGGGAGCGAGACCCAGTACTTC	CASSMGRGSETQYF
TRBV3-1/TRBV3-2	TRBJ1-4	NA	NA	TGTGCCAGCAGCCGGACAGTTAATAATGAAAAACTGTTTTTT	CASSRTVNNEKLFF
TRBV28	TRBJ2-7	NA	NA	TGTGCCAGCAGTTTGGTGGCCTCCTACGAGCAGTACTTC	CASSLVASYEQYF
TRBV7-2	TRBJ1-1	NA	NA	TGTGCCAGCAGCCAAAAAAGAATGAACACTGAAGCTTTCTTT	CASSQKRMNTEAFF
TRBV2	TRBJ2-7	NA	NA	TGTGCCAGCGTTGGACAGAGCTCCTACGAGCAGTACTTC	CASVGQSSYEQYF
TRBV3-1/TRBV3-2	TRBJ2-7	TRBD1	NA	TGTGCCAGCAGCCAGACAGGGTACCACGAGCAGTACTTC	CASSQTGYHEQYF
TRBV28	TRBJ2-7	NA	NA	TGTGCCAGCAGTTTATTCCAACACCCGGGACACAACTCCTACGAGCAGTACTTC	CASSLFQHPGHNSYEQYF
TRBV10-1	TRBJ2-3	TRBD1	NA	TGCGCCAGCAGTTTTAGGACAGGACTCAAGAGAGATACGCAGTATTTT	CASSFRTGLKRDTQYF
TRBV7-6	TRBJ2-1	NA	once	TGTGCCAGCAGCTTAGTAGGACAGGGATTCGGGAGGGCCTACGGTGAGCAGTTCTTC	CASSLVGQGFGRAYGEQFF